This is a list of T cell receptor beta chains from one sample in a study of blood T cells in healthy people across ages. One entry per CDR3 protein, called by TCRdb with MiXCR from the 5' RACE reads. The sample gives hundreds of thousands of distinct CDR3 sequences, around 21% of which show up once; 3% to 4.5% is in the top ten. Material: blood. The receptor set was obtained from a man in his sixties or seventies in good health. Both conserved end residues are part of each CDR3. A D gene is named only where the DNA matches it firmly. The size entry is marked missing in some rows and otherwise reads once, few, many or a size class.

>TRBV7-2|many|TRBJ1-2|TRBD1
CASTGQGAAYGYTF
TGTGCCAGCACCGGACAGGGGGCGGCCTATGGCTACACCTTC
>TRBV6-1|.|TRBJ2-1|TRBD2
CASSKAGGRYNEQFF
TGTGCCAGCAGCAAAGCGGGAGGACGGTACAATGAGCAGTTCTTC
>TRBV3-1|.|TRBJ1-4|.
CASSRDHGGREKLFF
TGTGCCAGCAGCCGAGACCATGGGGGGAGAGAAAAACTGTTTTTT
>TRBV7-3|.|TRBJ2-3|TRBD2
CASSLTASGDWDTQYF
TGTGCCAGCAGCTTAACCGCTAGCGGGGATTGGGATACGCAGTATTTT
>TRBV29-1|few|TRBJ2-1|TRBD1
CSVEDPRDSLSSYNEQFF
TGCAGCGTTGAAGATCCACGGGACAGTCTTAGCTCCTACAATGAGCAGTTCTTC
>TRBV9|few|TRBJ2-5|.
CASSETGARTETQYF
TGTGCCAGCAGCGAAACCGGGGCGCGGACAGAGACCCAGTACTTC
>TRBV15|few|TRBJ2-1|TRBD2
CATRHLAGLNNEQFF
TGTGCCACTCGTCACTTAGCGGGACTAAACAATGAGCAGTTCTTC
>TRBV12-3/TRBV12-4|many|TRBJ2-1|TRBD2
CASRSSPWGSSGGSSEQFF
TGTGCCAGCCGATCATCCCCCTGGGGGTCGTCAGGCGGGAGTAGTGAGCAGTTCTTC
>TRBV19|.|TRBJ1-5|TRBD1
CASNMGTGAYQPQHF
TGTGCCAGTAACATGGGGACAGGGGCATACCAGCCCCAGCATTTC
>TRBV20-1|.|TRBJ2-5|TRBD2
CSAMTGRGFGETQYF
TGCAGTGCTATGACCGGGAGGGGGTTTGGAGAGACCCAGTACTTC
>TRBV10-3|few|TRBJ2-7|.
CAISDGPLEQYF
TGTGCCATCAGTGATGGTCCCTTGGAGCAGTACTTC
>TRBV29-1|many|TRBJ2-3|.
CSVLFPSARDTQYF
TGCAGCGTACTCTTCCCTTCAGCAAGAGATACGCAGTATTTT
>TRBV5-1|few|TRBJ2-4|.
CASSFQGIAKNIQYF
TGCGCCAGCAGCTTTCAGGGGATAGCCAAAAACATTCAGTACTTC
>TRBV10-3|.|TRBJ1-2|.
CAISESGRERGYTF
TGTGCCATCAGTGAGTCGGGCAGGGAGAGGGGCTACACCTTC
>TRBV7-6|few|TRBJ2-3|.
CASSLGGWGTDTQYF
TGTGCCAGCAGCTTGGGGGGATGGGGCACAGATACGCAGTATTTT
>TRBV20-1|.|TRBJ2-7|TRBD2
CSASLAGQPYEQYF
TGCAGTGCTAGCCTAGCGGGCCAACCCTACGAGCAGTACTTC
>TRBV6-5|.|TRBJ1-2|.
CASSYSGRTGYGYTF
TGTGCCAGCAGTTACTCTGGGCGCACGGGGTATGGCTACACCTTC
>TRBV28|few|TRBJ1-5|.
CASGQPNQPQHF
TGTGCCAGTGGACAGCCCAATCAGCCCCAGCATTTT
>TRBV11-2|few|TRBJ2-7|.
CASSLADWEEQYF
TGTGCCAGCAGCCTCGCCGATTGGGAGGAGCAGTACTTC
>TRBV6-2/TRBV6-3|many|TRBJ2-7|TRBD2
CASTGLAGAGEQYF
TGTGCCAGCACCGGACTAGCGGGAGCGGGCGAGCAGTACTTC
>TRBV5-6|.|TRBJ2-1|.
CASSLWGSGHNEQFF
TGTGCCAGCAGCTTGTGGGGATCAGGACACAATGAGCAGTTCTTC
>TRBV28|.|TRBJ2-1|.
CASSTRHEQFF
TGTGCCAGCAGTACACGCCATGAGCAGTTCTTC
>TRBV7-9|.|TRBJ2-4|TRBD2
CASSFIAGEENIQYF
TGTGCCAGCAGCTTCATAGCGGGAGAGGAAAACATTCAGTACTTC
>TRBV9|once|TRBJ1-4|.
CASSPVVSLGEKLFF
TGTGCCAGCAGCCCAGTTGTGTCCCTCGGCGAAAAACTGTTTTTT
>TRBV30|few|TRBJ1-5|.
CAWSKAGMAQPQHF
TGTGCCTGGAGTAAGGCGGGAATGGCTCAGCCCCAGCATTTT
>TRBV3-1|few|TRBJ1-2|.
CASSQKPYGYTF
TGTGCCAGCAGCCAAAAGCCATATGGCTACACCTTC
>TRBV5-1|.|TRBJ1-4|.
CASSLAPGQNEKLFF
TGCGCCAGCAGCTTGGCCCCCGGACAGAATGAAAAACTGTTTTTT
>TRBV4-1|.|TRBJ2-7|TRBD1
CASSQDEQGVYEQYF
TGCGCCAGCAGCCAAGATGAACAGGGGGTATACGAGCAGTACTTC
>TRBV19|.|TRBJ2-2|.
CASSIQTGKTGELFF
TGTGCCAGTAGTATCCAAACAGGGAAGACCGGGGAGCTGTTTTTT